A single TCR beta chain is shown here with its context. Its antigen is not known. TCRdb keeps only in-frame clones here, not all; method: immunoSEQ multiplex PCR. The sample records around 40,000 clones, 70% to 85% being singletons. The data derive from a study of early stage breast cancer tumors. The V gene's germline CDR1 is KGHSH and CDR2 LQKENI. This CDR3 spans 15 amino acids. Trimming removed 3 bases at V and 4 bases at J, with 16 bases between. Notes on the study in general: Commonly generated sequences made up most enriched TCRB sequences shared between patients.

The chain employs TRBV18 and TRBJ2-7; tentatively, D is TRBD2 (7 bases). Sample: blood. The receptor was isolated from a person in their sixties or seventies with breast cancer. The CDR3 DNA reads TGTGCCAGCTCACCCAATAGGGGGGGGAATTACGAGCAGTACTTC. Amino acid sequence: CASSPNRGGNYEQYF.